This T cell receptor (beta chain) derives from a study of T cell responses to AZD1222 COVID-19 vaccine. Study-level points and caveats: The donors showed a predominance of white British ancestry and of females, with possible underestimation of clonal diversity.

Germline CDR1 and CDR2: SGDLS and YYNGEE. The V segment lost 10 bases and the J segment 1 base; nucleotides outside the gene matches: 13. The CDR3 is 16 amino acids. About this clone itself: Its specificity is unknown.

Clones were read by immunoSEQ multiplex PCR, and TCRdb kept only the in-frame ones, dropping some. The sample gives roughly 160,000 clones, approximately 90% of which show up once; around 1.8% is in the top ten. The sequences come from peripheral blood, collected on day 0 of AZD1222 vaccination. The chain combines TRBV9 with TRBJ2-2; 7 bases are shared with TRBD2. This TCR derives from an adult in good health. The CDR3 loop reads CAGGSGGEENTGELFF. DNA for the CDR3: TGTGCCGGAGGATCGGGGGGAGAAGAGAACACCGGGGAGCTGTTTTTT.